This T cell receptor beta chain comes out of a study of identical twins. Via MiXCR, TCRdb re-called the 5' RACE reads, giving one row per CDR3 protein. The sample holds more than 600,000 distinct CDR3 sequences; about 18% are singletons and the top ten take 13%. V was clipped by 8 bases and J by 5 bases, with 24 bases between them. CDR3 length equals 16 residues. This clonotype was seen only a few times. This sample was shared with a second study, whose subject was T cells expressing NK-cell markers. From that second work: HCMV seropositivity characterized seven of the eight sequenced donors, and seronegativity one. Leadership of the CD3+CD56-NKG2C+ fraction also belonged to these clonotypes in several donors.

This sequence joins TRBV12-3 or TRBV12-4 and TRBJ2-5; the D gene is possibly TRBD1 (5 bases). The sequenced sample consisted of PBMCs. The source of this sequence is a woman aged 18-29 years in good health. The CDR3 nucleotides are TGTGCCAGCGGAAGAGGCAGGGCCTATCCCGCGGAGACCCAGTACTTC. It encodes CASGRGRAYPAETQYF.